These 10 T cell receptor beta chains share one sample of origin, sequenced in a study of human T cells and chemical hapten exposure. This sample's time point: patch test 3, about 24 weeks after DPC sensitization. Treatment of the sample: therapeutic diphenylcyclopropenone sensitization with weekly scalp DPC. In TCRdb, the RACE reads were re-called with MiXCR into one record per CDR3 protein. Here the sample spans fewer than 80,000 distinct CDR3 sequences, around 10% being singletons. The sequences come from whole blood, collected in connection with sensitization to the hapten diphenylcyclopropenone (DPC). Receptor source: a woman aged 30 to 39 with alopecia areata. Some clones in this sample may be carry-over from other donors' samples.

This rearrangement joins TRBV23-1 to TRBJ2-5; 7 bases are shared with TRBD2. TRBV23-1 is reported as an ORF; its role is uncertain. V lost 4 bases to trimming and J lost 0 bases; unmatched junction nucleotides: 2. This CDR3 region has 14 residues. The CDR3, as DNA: TGCGCCAGCAGTCCCGGGACTAACCAAGAGACCCAGTACTTC. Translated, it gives CASSPGTNQETQYF.

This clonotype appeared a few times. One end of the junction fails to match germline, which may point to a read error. CDR3 sequence: CVSSQLRDTEAFF. In DNA form, the CDR3 reads TGCGTCAGCAGCCAGTTAAGGGACACTGAAGCTTTCTTT. V usage is TRBV4-3 and J usage is TRBJ1-1; D gene unclear. Germline V gene data show CDR1 as LGHNA and CDR2 as YSLEER. This CDR3 has 13 residues.

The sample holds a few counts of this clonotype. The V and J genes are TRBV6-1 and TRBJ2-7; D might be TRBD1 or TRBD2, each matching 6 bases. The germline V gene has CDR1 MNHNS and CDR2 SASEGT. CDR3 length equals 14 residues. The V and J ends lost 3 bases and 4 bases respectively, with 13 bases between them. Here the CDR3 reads CASSERTGRYEQYF. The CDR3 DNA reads TGTGCCAGCAGTGAGCGTACAGGGAGGTACGAGCAGTACTTC.

CDR3 nucleotide sequence: TGTGCCAGCAGCCTGGGCAGGGTCAGGAACACCGGGGAGCTGTTTTTT. This codes for CASSLGRVRNTGELFF. The V call is TRBV2, the J call TRBJ2-2; TRBD1 might be the D (5 bases). This CDR3 spans 16 amino acids. Germline CDR1 and CDR2: SNHLY and FYNNEI. Between the trimmed V and J ends, which lost 6 bases and 1 base, there was a span of 15 bases.

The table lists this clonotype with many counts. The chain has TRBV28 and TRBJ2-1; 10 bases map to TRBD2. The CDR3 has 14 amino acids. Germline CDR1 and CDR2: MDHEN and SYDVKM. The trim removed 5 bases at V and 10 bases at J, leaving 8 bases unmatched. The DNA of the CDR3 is TGTGCCAGCAGTCCGGGACTAGCGCCACAGGAGCAGTTCTTC. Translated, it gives CASSPGLAPQEQFF.

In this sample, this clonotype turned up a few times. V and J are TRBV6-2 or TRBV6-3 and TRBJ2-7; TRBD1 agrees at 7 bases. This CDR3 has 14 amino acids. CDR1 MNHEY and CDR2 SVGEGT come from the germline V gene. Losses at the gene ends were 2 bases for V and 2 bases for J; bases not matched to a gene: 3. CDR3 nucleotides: TGTGCCAGCAGTTACACAGGGGCTCCCTACGAGCAGTACTTC. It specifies CASSYTGAPYEQYF.

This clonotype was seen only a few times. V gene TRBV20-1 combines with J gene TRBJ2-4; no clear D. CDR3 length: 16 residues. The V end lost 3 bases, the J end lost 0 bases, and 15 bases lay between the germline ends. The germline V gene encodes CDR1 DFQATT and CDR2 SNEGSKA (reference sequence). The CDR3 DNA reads TGCAGTGCTAGTGATCTCGCTATCTTAGCCAAAAACATTCAGTACTTC. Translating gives CSASDLAILAKNIQYF.

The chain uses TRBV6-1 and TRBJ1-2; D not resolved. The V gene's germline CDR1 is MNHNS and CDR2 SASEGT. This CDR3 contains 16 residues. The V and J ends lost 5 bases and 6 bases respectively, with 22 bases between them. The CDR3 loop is CASSPTALFGLNGYTF. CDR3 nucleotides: TGTGCCAGCAGTCCAACCGCTCTATTTGGACTTAATGGCTACACCTTC.

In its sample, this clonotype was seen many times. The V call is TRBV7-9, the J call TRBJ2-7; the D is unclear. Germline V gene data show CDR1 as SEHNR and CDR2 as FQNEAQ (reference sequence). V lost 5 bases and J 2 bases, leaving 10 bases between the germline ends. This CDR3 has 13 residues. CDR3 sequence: CASSRADPYEQYF. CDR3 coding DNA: TGTGCCAGCAGCCGGGCGGATCCCTACGAGCAGTACTTC.

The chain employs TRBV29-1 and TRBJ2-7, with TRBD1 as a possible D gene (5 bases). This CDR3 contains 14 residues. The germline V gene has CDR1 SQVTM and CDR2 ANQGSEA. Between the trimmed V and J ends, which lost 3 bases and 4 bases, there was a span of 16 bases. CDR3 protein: CSVDQMGLGYEQYF. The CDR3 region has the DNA TGCAGCGTTGATCAGATGGGGCTGGGTTACGAGCAGTACTTC.